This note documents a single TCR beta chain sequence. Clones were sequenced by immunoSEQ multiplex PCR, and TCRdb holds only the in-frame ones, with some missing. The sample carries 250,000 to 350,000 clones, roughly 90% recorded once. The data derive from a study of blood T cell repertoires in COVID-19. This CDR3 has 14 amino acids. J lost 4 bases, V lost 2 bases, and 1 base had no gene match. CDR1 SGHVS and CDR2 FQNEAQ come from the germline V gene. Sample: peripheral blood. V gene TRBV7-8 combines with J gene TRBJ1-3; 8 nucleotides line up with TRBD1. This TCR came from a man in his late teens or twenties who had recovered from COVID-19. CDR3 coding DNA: TGTGCCAGCAGCTTACCAGGGGGCGGAAACACCATATATTTT. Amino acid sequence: CASSLPGGGNTIYF.